The 8 T cell receptor beta chains given below trace back to one sample, sequenced in a study of cytomegalovirus exposure and HLA in healthy donors. The study ran its PCR with 60 Vbeta and 13 Jbeta primers. The table came from immunoSEQ multiplex PCR; TCRdb's copy has only in-frame clones and leaves some out. The sample records 120,000 or so clones, 80% being singletons. The sample taken for sequencing was PBMCs. Source of these receptors: a female donor in good health and CMV-seropositive.

This clone showed up just once. One junction end disagrees with the germline gene, perhaps due to a read error. The chain uses TRBV25-1 and TRBJ1-2, with a tentative D call TRBD1 (5 bases). Germline V gives CDR1 MGHDK, CDR2 SYGVNS. The CDR3 consists of 12 residues. DNA for the CDR3: TGTGCCAGCAGTGGCACAGGCCTTGGCTGCACCTTC. Protein product: CASSGTGLGCTF.

The chain links TRBV5-1 to TRBJ1-2, with a weak D call TRBD1 (5 bases). In germline, CDR1 is SGHRS, CDR2 YFSETQ. Trimming cost V 3 bases and J 0 bases, with 12 bases left between them. The CDR3 has 15 amino acids. This CDR3 reads CASSSGTGANYGYTF. The DNA of the CDR3 is TGCGCCAGCAGCTCGGGGACTGGAGCTAACTATGGCTACACCTTC.

J is TRBJ2-5 and V is TRBV7-3; 8 positions agree with TRBD1. CDR1 SGHTA and CDR2 FQGTGA come from the germline V gene. The CDR3 runs to 16 residues. With V trimmed by 3 bases and J by 5 bases, 11 bases remained unmatched. The CDR3 DNA follows: TGTGCCAGCAGCTTCCAACGGGACAGGCAGGGGGAGACCCAGTACTTC. It translates to CASSFQRDRQGETQYF.

This chain connects TRBV28 to TRBJ2-3; TRBD2 matches 13 bases. The CDR3 covers 15 residues. Per the germline V gene, CDR1 is MDHEN and CDR2 is SYDVKM. V lost 6 bases, J lost 5 bases, and 5 bases stayed unmatched. The CDR3 reads CASRMTSGGKDTQYF. The CDR3 DNA sequence: TGTGCCAGCAGAATGACTAGCGGGGGGAAAGATACGCAGTATTTT.

The rearrangement joins TRBV6-5 to TRBJ1-2; 8 bases agree with TRBD1. CDR3 length: 14 residues. The V segment lost 6 bases and the J segment 5 bases; nucleotides outside the gene matches: 8. Germline loops: CDR1 MNHEY, CDR2 SVGAGI. CDR3 DNA sequence: TGTGCCAGCAGCCCCGGACAGGGAGGGTATGGCTACACCTTC. Residues: CASSPGQGGYGYTF.

The chain couples TRBV19 to TRBJ2-5, with TRBD1 identical over 8 bases. Germline lookup yields CDR1 LNHDA and CDR2 SQIVND (reference sequence). J lost 2 bases, V lost 6 bases, and 5 bases had no gene match. The CDR3 has 14 residues. CDR3 DNA sequence: TGTGCCAGTAGCCTCAGGGGGCGGCAAGAGACCCAGTACTTC. Translated: CASSLRGRQETQYF.

The genes are TRBV5-4 and TRBJ2-5; weak D call: TRBD1 (6 bases). Germline assignment: CDR1 SGHNT and CDR2 YYREEE (reference sequence). The germline V and J ends were trimmed by 5 bases and 2 bases, with 13 bases remaining between them. CDR3 length: 14 amino acids. The CDR3 here is CASRQTGIQETQYF. The CDR3 DNA follows: TGTGCCAGCAGACAGACAGGAATACAAGAGACCCAGTACTTC.

This sequence joins TRBV30 and TRBJ1-4; D not certain. The length of the CDR3 is 11 residues. Trimming shortened V by 3 bases and J by 12 bases, and 11 bases separated the two germline ends. Germline V lookup: CDR1 GTSNPN, CDR2 SVGIG (reference sequence). In DNA, the CDR3 is TGTGCCTGGAGCCCGCAGAGGGAACTGTTTTTT. As protein: CAWSPQRELFF. The variable domain in full, with the rest retrieved from reference TRBV30 and TRBJ1-4, is SQTIHQWPATLVQPVGSPLSLECTVEGTSNPNLYWYRQAAGRGLQLLFYSVGIGQISSEVPQNLSASRPQDRQFILSSKKLLLSDSGFYLCAWSPQRELFFGSGTQLSVL.